A selection of T cell receptor beta chains follows, all from one sample in a study of T-cell memory formation after mild COVID-19. Via MiXCR, TCRdb re-called the 5' RACE reads, giving one row per CDR3 protein. Of fewer than 500,000 distinct CDR3 sequences in the sample, 25% were seen once. The sequencing sample was made of PBMCs or a T cell subset sorted from them (not recorded which). These receptors were taken from an adult woman who had mild COVID-19 (a few samples of this study predate the infection). Cell type and time point are not known. Both conserved end residues are part of each CDR3. D genes are given only for firm matches. Expanded clones get a size class; other rows say once, few or many, or leave the size out.

CDR3 DNA	CDR3 protein	clone size	D gene	V gene	J gene	CDR3 length
TGTGCCAGCAGTTACTCGAGGACTAGCGGGAGGAGTTGGGATACGCAGTATTTT	CASSYSRTSGRSWDTQYF	few	TRBD2	TRBV6-2/TRBV6-3	TRBJ2-3	18
TGTGCCAGCAGTTGGGTAGCTTATCTGGTCCCCCCCCATCAGCCCCAGCATTTT	CASSWVAYLVPPHQPQHF	-	-	TRBV12-3/TRBV12-4	TRBJ1-5	18
TGTGCCAGCAAAGTCCCCCACGGGAGCACCAGCCCCGGGGAGCTGTTTTTT	CASKVPHGSTSPGELFF	few	-	TRBV6-6	TRBJ2-2	17
TGTGCCAGCAGCCTAAGCGGGAGCCCCTACGAGCAGTACTTC	CASSLSGSPYEQYF	few	TRBD2	TRBV7-6	TRBJ2-7	14
TGTGCCAGCAGTTACCCCGGACAGGGGACCGAGCAGTACTTC	CASSYPGQGTEQYF	few	TRBD1	TRBV6-6	TRBJ2-7	14
TGTGCCAGCAGCTCCCGACAGGGGGCCATCAAAGAGACCCAGTACTTC	CASSSRQGAIKETQYF	once	TRBD1	TRBV7-9	TRBJ2-5	16
TGTGCCAGCAGCTCCTCACGGGAAGGGTCCTACGAGCAGTACTTC	CASSSSREGSYEQYF	-	-	TRBV7-9	TRBJ2-7	15
TGTGCCAGCAGCTTAGGAGCAGGGCTGCAGCCCCAGCATTTT	CASSLGAGLQPQHF	few	-	TRBV7-9	TRBJ1-5	14
TGTGCCAGCACTCTGACAGGTGCACGATACGAGCAGTACTTC	CASTLTGARYEQYF	few	-	TRBV21-1	TRBJ2-7	14
TGCGCCAGCAGCTCGTCCGACAGGGTTCGTACTGAAGCTTTCTTT	CASSSSDRVRTEAFF	-	TRBD1	TRBV5-1	TRBJ1-1	15
TGTGCCAGCAGCCAAGATAGCCGGGCCTACACAGATACGCAGTATTTT	CASSQDSRAYTDTQYF	-	-	TRBV3-1	TRBJ2-3	16
TGCGCCAGCAGCTTGGGACCGTCAACCGAGGGCACCGGGGAGCTGTTTTTT	CASSLGPSTEGTGELFF	-	-	TRBV5-1	TRBJ2-2	17
TGTGCCAGCACCCTTCGCGGTGAAGCTTTCTTT	CASTLRGEAFF	few	-	TRBV12-3/TRBV12-4	TRBJ1-1	11
TGTGCCAGCAGCCCCCAGGGACAGGGGTACACTGAAGCTTTCTTT	CASSPQGQGYTEAFF	few	TRBD1	TRBV7-9	TRBJ1-1	15
TGTGCCAGCAGCCTCAGCCCAGGAATGTACGAGCAGTACTTC	CASSLSPGMYEQYF	-	-	TRBV5-4	TRBJ2-7	14
TGCAGTGCTAGAGTGGCGGAAATCGTCTATGGCTACACCTTC	CSARVAEIVYGYTF	few	-	TRBV20-1	TRBJ1-2	14
TGTGCCAGCAGCTCGGGACAGGTCCTCTCGCGGCAGTACTTC	CASSSGQVLSRQYF	many	TRBD1	TRBV5-6	TRBJ2-7	14